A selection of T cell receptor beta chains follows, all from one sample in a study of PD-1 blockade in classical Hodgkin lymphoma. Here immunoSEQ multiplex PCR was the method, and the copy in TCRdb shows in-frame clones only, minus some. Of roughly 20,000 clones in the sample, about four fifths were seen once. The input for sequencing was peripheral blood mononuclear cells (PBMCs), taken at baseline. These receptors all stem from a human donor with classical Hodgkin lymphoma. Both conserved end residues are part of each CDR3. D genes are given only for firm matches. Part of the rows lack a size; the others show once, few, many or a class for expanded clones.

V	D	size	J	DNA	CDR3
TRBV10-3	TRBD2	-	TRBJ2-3	TGTGCCATCAGTGAGTCATTCAGGACTAGCGGGGACACAGATACGCAGTATTTT	CAISESFRTSGDTDTQYF
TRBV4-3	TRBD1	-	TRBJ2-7	TGCGCCAGCAGCCAAGATAAACAGGGGGCCTACGAGCAGTACTTC	CASSQDKQGAYEQYF
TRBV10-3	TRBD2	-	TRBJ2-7	TGTGCCCACGGGGAAGGGACTAGCGGGGGTAGGAACGAGCAGTACTTC	CAHGEGTSGGRNEQYF
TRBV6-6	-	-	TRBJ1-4	TGTGCCAGCAGTCCCTCCCGGGTGGCTAATGAAAAACTGTTTTTT	CASSPSRVANEKLFF
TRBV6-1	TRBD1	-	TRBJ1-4	TGTGCCAGCAGTGAAGCCCCATCCGGGACAGGGAATGAAAAACTGTTTTTT	CASSEAPSGTGNEKLFF
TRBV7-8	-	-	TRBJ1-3	TGTGCCAGCACCTCAGGGGACTCCAGCTCTGGAAACACCATATATTTT	CASTSGDSSSGNTIYF
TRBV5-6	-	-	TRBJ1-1	TGTGCCAGCAGCCCTCCTGGGCAGGGGTCGATCGCTGAAGCTTTCTTT	CASSPPGQGSIAEAFF
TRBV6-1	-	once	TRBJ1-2	TGTGCCAGCAGTGCCCCCCCAGGCGGGACCAACTTC	CASSAPPGGTNF
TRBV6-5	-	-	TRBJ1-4	TGTGCCAGCAGTTTACAGCCTTCAACTAATGAAAAACTGTTTTTT	CASSLQPSTNEKLFF
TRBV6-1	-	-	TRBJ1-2	TGTGCCAGCAGTGAAGACCGGCGGAAGGGCTACACCTTC	CASSEDRRKGYTF
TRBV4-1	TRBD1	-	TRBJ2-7	TGCGCCAGCAGCCCTTACCCGACAGGGGGCTCCTCCTACGAGCAGTACTTC	CASSPYPTGGSSYEQYF
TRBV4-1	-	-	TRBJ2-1	TGCGCCAGCAGCCAAGGAGCCCCTATGATCGGTGGCTTGAATGAGCAGTTCTTC	CASSQGAPMIGGLNEQFF
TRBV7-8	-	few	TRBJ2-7	TGTGCCAGCAGCTTAAGCGTATTGGAGCAGTACTTC	CASSLSVLEQYF
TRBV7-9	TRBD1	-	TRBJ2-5	TGTGCCAGCAGCTTAGCGGGACAGGGTGGAGAGACCCAGTACTTC	CASSLAGQGGETQYF
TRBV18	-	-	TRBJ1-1	TGTGCCAGCTCACCACCCCCCCAGGGAACTGAAGCTTTCTTT	CASSPPPQGTEAFF
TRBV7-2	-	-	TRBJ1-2	TGTGCCAGCAGCTTAGAAGGACACAGAGTCTATGGCTACACCTTC	CASSLEGHRVYGYTF
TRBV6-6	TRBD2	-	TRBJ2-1	TGTGCCAGCAGTTACTCGACTAGCGGGGAGGAAAATGAGCAGTTCTTC	CASSYSTSGEENEQFF
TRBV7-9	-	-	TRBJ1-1	TGTGCCAGCTTTAGGGGAGGCAGGGCTTTCTTT	CASFRGGRAFF
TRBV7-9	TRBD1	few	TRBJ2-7	TGTGCCAGCACCCACAGACCGGGACAGCACCGCTACGAGCAGTACTTC	CASTHRPGQHRYEQYF
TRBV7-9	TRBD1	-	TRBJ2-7	TGTGCCAGCAGAGAACAGGGGAACTACGAGCAGTACTTC	CASREQGNYEQYF
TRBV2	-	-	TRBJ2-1	TGTGCCAGCTTAGGTGGCTCCTACAATGAGCAGTTCTTC	CASLGGSYNEQFF
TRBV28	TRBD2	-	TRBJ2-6	TGCGCGGGGGGCTCTGGGGCCAACGTCCTGACTTTC	CAGGSGANVLTF
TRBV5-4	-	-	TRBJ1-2	TGTGCCAGCAGCTTGGCCGAGGCGAACCGGGGTGGCTACACCTTC	CASSLAEANRGGYTF
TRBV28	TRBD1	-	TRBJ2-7	TGTGCCAGCAGTACAGGGGATTTTAATTGGGACGAGCAGTACTTC	CASSTGDFNWDEQYF
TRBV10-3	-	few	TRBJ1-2	TGTGCCATCAATGGCCAGGGGTTGAACGATGGCTACACCTTC	CAINGQGLNDGYTF
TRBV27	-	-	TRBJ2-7	TGTGCCACCCACGGTGCAGCAAGGGAGCAGTACTTC	CATHGAAREQYF
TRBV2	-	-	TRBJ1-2	TGTGCCACTCGGAGGGTGTCTGTAGACGGCTACACCTTC	CATRRVSVDGYTF
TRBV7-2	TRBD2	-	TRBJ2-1	TGTGCCAGCAGTTCAGGACTAGTACTATACAATGAGCAGTTCTTC	CASSSGLVLYNEQFF
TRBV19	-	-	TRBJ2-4	TGTGCCAGTAGTGCCCTCCAGGGTTTGGGAAACATTCAGTACTTC	CASSALQGLGNIQYF
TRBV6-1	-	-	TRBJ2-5	TGTGCCAGCAGTGAAGGCCCAGGGGCAGAGACCCAGTACTTC	CASSEGPGAETQYF
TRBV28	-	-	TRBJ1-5	TGTGCCAGCAGTTTTCATGAGGCGGGCCTCCCCGGCGATTTT	CASSFHEAGLPGDF
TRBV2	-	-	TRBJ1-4	TGTGCCAGCAGTACAAGTCCCGTTGGGAATGAAAAACTGTTTTTT	CASSTSPVGNEKLFF
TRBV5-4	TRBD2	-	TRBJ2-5	TGTGCCAGCAGCTCTGGTTTTGGGGGGGGTGGAGAGACCCAGTACTTC	CASSSGFGGGGETQYF
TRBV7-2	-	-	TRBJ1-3	TGTGCCAGCAGCTTTGGTATTGTGGGAAACACCATATATTTT	CASSFGIVGNTIYF
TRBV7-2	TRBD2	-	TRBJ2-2	TGTGCCAGCAGCCCTAAGGGACTAGCGGGGACGAACACCGGGGAGCTGTTTTTT	CASSPKGLAGTNTGELFF
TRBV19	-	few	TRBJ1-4	TGTGCCAGTAGTATAACAGGGACTGAAAAACTGTTTTTT	CASSITGTEKLFF
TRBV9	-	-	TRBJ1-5	TGTGCCAGCGGGGGGTACCAGCAGCCCCAGCATTTT	CASGGYQQPQHF
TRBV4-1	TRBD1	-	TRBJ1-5	TGCGCCAGCAGCCAAGCGACAGGGTCGAGTCTTGGGAGCAATCAGCCCCAGCATTTT	CASSQATGSSLGSNQPQHF
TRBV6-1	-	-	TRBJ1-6	TGTGCCAGCAGTGAAGCGCGAGGGGTTCTGGGGTCACCCCTCCACTTT	CASSEARGVLGSPLHF
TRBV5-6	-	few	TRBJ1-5	TGTGCCAGCAGCTTAGTCAATCAGCCCCAGCATTTT	CASSLVNQPQHF
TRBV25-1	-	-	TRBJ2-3	TGTGCCAGCAGTGATGCTCCTTCGGGTACGCAGTATTTT	CASSDAPSGTQYF
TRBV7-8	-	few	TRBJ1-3	TGTGCCAGCAGCTGGCCGGGCCAAACTTCTGGAAACACCATATATTTT	CASSWPGQTSGNTIYF
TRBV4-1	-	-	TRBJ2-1	TGCGCCAGCAGCCAAGGGGGGGGGCTGTACAATGAGCAGTTCTTC	CASSQGGGLYNEQFF
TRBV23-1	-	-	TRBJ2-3	TGCGCCAGCAGTCTCTCGGGGGGCACAGATACGCAGTATTTT	CASSLSGGTDTQYF
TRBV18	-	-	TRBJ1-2	TGTGCCAGCTCACATGAGGGACAATATGGCTACACCTTC	CASSHEGQYGYTF
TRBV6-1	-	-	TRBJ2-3	TGTGCCACCAGGGAGGGGGCCGGAGATACGCAGTATTTT	CATREGAGDTQYF
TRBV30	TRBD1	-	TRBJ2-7	TGTGCCTGGAGCTTGGGGACAGGGACTTACGAGCAGTACTTC	CAWSLGTGTYEQYF
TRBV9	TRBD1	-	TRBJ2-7	TGTGCCAGCGGAGTGGGGACAGGCCTCTACGAGCAGTACTTC	CASGVGTGLYEQYF
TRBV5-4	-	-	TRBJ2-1	TGTGCCAGCAGCTTGGCACAGTACAATGAGCAGTTCTTC	CASSLAQYNEQFF
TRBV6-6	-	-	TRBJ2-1	TGTGCCAGCATCCTAAGAGGGGGGCTCCCCTACAATGAGCAGTTCTTC	CASILRGGLPYNEQFF
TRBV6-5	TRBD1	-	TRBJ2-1	TGTGCCACCACCCGGGACAGGGGGATCAATGAGCAGTTCTTC	CATTRDRGINEQFF
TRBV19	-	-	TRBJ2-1	TGTGCCAGTAGTATTAACCCCACCCTATACAATGAGCAGTTCTTC	CASSINPTLYNEQFF
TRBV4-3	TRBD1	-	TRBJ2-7	TGCGCCAGCAGCCAAGATAGACAGGGGGGTTCCTACGAGCAGTACTTC	CASSQDRQGGSYEQYF
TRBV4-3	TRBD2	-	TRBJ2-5	TGCGCCAGCGGGGGGGACCAAGAGACCCAGTACTTC	CASGGDQETQYF
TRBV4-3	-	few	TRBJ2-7	TGCGCCAGCAGCATGACAGGTAGCTCCTACGAGCAGTACTTC	CASSMTGSSYEQYF
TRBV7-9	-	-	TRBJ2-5	TGTGCCAGCAGCCCGGAGAGGTGGGGGGCCGCATACCGACAAGAGACCCAGTACTTC	CASSPERWGAAYRQETQYF
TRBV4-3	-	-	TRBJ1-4	TGCGCCAGCAGCCAAGGAGTTCGGGTCAAAAGTTATGAAAAACTGTTTTTT	CASSQGVRVKSYEKLFF